This TCR beta chain emerged from a study of CD8 T cells in Susac syndrome. Study-wide points: Regarding the TCR sequencing and HLA analysis, the study admitted that a relatively small number of individuals were involved.

RNA, at about 0.5 to 1 ug, was reverse transcribed with random hexamers. The amplification used immunoSEQ multiplex PCR on TCR beta CDR3; it spanned 54 Vbeta and 13 Jbeta. A single record per CDR3 protein comes from TCRdb applying MiXCR to the immunoSEQ multiplex PCR reads. The sample lists approximately 110,000 distinct CDR3 sequences, around 94% occurring once. As to this clonotype: Its antigen is not known.

CD8+ and CD4+ T cells from blood underwent TCR beta sequencing, which was carried out in a high-throughput format. Negative isolation was used for CD8+ and CD4+ T cells, and FACS enrichment was applied to TEMRA cells. Germline CDR1 SGHRS, CDR2 YFSETQ. The CDR3 runs to 14 residues. J was trimmed by 9 bases and V by 3 bases; bases with no gene match: 8. The sequenced material came from CD4+ T cells from PBMCs. The chain carries TRBV5-1 and TRBJ2-1, with 8 bases matching TRBD2. The TCR originated in a human donor in good health. CDR3 DNA: TGCGCCAGCAGCTCTCGGGAGGGCCAGGGTGAGCAGTTCTTC. Translation gives CASSSREGQGEQFF.